This record looks at one T cell receptor beta chain sequence and its context. What it recognizes is unknown. The table came from immunoSEQ multiplex PCR; TCRdb's copy has only in-frame clones and leaves some out. Among around 500,000 clones, around 80% were seen once, and the ten largest hold 12%. The data originate from a study of shared clonotypes between healthy human individuals. General study findings and limits: Among donors, clonotype sharing was expected to be affected by sequencing depth.

Each donor was a Caucasian adult residing in Nashville, Tennessee. Germline V gene sequence: CDR1 SGHNT, CDR2 YYREEE (reference sequence). The V segment lost 0 bases and the J segment 1 base; nucleotides outside the gene matches: 7. CDR3 length: 17 residues. This clonotype was sampled from a woman between 40 and 50 years old in good health. Some clones in this sample may be carry-over from other donors' samples. The V gene is TRBV5-4, the J gene TRBJ2-1, with TRBD2 matching 7 bases. The sequencing input was PBMCs. The CDR3 DNA follows: TGTGCCAGCAGCTTGGGCGGAGGCGGGAGATCCTACAATGAGCAGTTCTTC. It is translated as CASSLGGGGRSYNEQFF.